This T cell receptor (beta chain) was recorded in a study of blood T cell repertoires in COVID-19. Study overall: Acute-phase and convalescent COVID-19 samples originated in the United States, Italy and Spain. T cells, B-cell-depleted T cells, or PBMCs provided the cDNA or gDNA that served as material.

As concerns this clone: A read error may be the cause here, since a much bigger clone is one base away. Other nucleotide sequences in the sample specify the same CDR3.

Original processing methods: Estimation of nucleated cell counts was performed using reference gene primer amplification. TCRdb's table, derived via immunoSEQ multiplex PCR, lists solely in-frame clones and lacks some. From that table come the V and J calls and clone size; the DNA was used to work out D and trimming. The repertoire includes 200,000 to 250,000 clones, about 80% of them detected once, and over 2.5% sits in the top ten. V dropped 2 bases and J dropped 4; count of bases not matched to a gene: 2. The length of the CDR3 is 14 residues. The germline CDR1 and CDR2 sequences are MNHEY and SVGAGI.

The material sequenced was peripheral blood. The chain combines TRBV6-5 with TRBJ1-3, with 7 nucleotides matching TRBD1. This sequence was found in a woman younger than 45 who had recovered from COVID-19. CDR3 residues: CASSYGTAGNTIYF. CDR3 sequence (DNA): TGTGCCAGCAGTTACGGGACAGCCGGAAACACCATATATTTT.